One sample yielded the 3 T cell receptor beta chains listed below, sequenced in a study of T cells in Graves' hyperthyroidism and ophthalmopathy. Authors of the study amplified TCR beta CDR3 regions from RNA transcripts. First-round RT-PCR of the TCR CDR3 relied on the HTBI primer set. TCRdb reprocessed the multiplex PCR reads via MiXCR and lists one record per CDR3 protein. The sample carries some 600,000 distinct CDR3 sequences, 14% recorded once. The sample consisted of blood. The receptors come from a woman aged 30 to 39 with Graves' hyperthyroidism that later progressed to Graves' ophthalmopathy.

The chain uses TRBV14 and TRBJ2-2; possible D gene TRBD2, 5 bases. The CDR3 sequence is 17 residues long. CDR1 and CDR2 from the germline V gene are SGHDN and FVKESK. The V and J ends lost 0 bases and 3 bases respectively, with 14 bases between them. CDR3 in DNA: TGTGCCAGCAGCCAAGATAGTTTTCGGGGTGACACCGGGGAGCTGTTTTTT. Translation gives CASSQDSFRGDTGELFF.

The chain couples TRBV7-8 to TRBJ2-5; TRBD2 agrees at 10 bases. The V gene's germline CDR1 is SGHVS and CDR2 FQNEAQ. The CDR3 contains 21 residues. V shed 1 base, J shed 1 base, and the junction held 18 bases outside the gene matches. The CDR3 region is CASSLGIRLAGDLGAQETQYF. The CDR3 nucleotides read TGTGCCAGCAGCTTAGGCATACGGCTAGCGGGAGATTTGGGGGCCCAAGAGACCCAGTACTTC.

This clonotype was detected a few times. The V gene is TRBV30, the J gene TRBJ2-7; TRBD1 or TRBD2 may be the D gene (5 bases each). The CDR3 runs to 15 residues. The germline V gene has CDR1 GTSNPN and CDR2 SVGIG (reference sequence). With 0 bases removed from V and 3 bases from J, the gap between germline ends came to 15 bases. The CDR3, as DNA: TGTGCCTGGAGTGTTGGGCAGGGAGTCAGCTACGAGCAGTACTTC. Its translation: CAWSVGQGVSYEQYF.